This note documents a single T cell receptor (beta chain) sequence. The data stem from a study of technical replicates of blood from four donors. The germline V gene has CDR1 ENHRY and CDR2 SYGVKD. This CDR3 has 17 residues. The V segment lost 4 bases and the J segment 3 bases; nucleotides outside the gene matches: 13. This table comes from immunoSEQ multiplex PCR, and its TCRdb copy is limited to in-frame clones, with some not included. The sample has 60,000 to 85,000 clones, 94% seen once. This receptor was taken from a human donor in good health. The chain is built from TRBV10-3 and TRBJ2-7; 9 bases fit TRBD1. Sample: T cells isolated from PBMCs. CDR3 residues: CAISGRTDRGLIYEQYF. CDR3 in DNA: TGTGCCATCAGTGGCCGAACGGACAGGGGATTGATCTACGAGCAGTACTTC.